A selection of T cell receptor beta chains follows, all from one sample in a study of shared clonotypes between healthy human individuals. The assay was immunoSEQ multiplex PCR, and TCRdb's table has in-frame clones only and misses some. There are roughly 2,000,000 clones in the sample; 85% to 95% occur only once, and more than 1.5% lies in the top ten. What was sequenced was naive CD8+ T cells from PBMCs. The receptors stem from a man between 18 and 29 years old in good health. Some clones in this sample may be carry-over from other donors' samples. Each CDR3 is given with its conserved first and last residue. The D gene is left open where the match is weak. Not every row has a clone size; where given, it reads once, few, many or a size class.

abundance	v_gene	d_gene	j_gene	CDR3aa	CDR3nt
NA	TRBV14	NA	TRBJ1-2	CASSHLRGVVDGYTF	TGTGCCAGCAGCCACCTCCGAGGGGTCGTCGATGGCTACACCTTC
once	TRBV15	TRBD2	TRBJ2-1	CATSRRTSGRSPHNEQFF	TGTGCCACCAGCAGACGGACTAGCGGGAGATCCCCCCACAATGAGCAGTTCTTC
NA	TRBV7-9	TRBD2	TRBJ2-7	CASSLGLALPYEQYF	TGTGCCAGCAGCTTAGGACTAGCTCTTCCCTACGAGCAGTACTTC
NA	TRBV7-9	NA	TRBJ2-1	CASSFSNEQFF	TGTGCCAGCAGCTTCAGCAATGAGCAGTTCTTC
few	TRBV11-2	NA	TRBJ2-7	CASSLDPSYEQYF	TGTGCCAGCAGCTTAGATCCTTCCTACGAGCAGTACTTC
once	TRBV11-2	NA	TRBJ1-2	CASSSGPYGYTF	TGTGCCAGCAGCTCGGGACCCTATGGCTACACCTTC
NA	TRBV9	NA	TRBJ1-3	CASSVDAGSGNTIYF	TGTGCCAGCAGCGTAGACGCAGGCTCTGGAAACACCATATATTTT
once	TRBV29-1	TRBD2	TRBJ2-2	CSVEIPGGPSRTGELFF	TGCAGCGTTGAAATCCCGGGAGGGCCTTCTCGCACCGGGGAGCTGTTTTTT
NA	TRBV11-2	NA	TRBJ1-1	CASSLGPGVLTEAFF	TGTGCCAGCAGCTTAGGGCCAGGGGTGCTCACTGAAGCTTTCTTT
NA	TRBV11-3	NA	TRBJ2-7	CASSPRGGEQYF	TGTGCCAGCAGCCCACGAGGCGGCGAGCAGTACTTC
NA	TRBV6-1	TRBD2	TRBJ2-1	CASSEFVAGLANEQFF	TGTGCCAGCAGTGAATTCGTGGCGGGACTAGCAAATGAGCAGTTCTTC
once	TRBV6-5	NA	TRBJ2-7	CASTPDSISYEQYF	TGTGCCAGCACCCCTGACAGTATTTCCTACGAGCAGTACTTC
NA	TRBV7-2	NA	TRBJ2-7	CASSLGAGAPYEQYF	TGTGCCAGCAGCTTAGGGGCAGGGGCCCCATACGAGCAGTACTTC
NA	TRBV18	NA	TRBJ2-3	CASSRGRLSTDTQYF	TGTGCCAGCTCACGGGGCCGACTAAGCACAGATACGCAGTATTTT
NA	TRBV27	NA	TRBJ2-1	CASSSQLGRPYNEQFF	TGTGCCAGCAGTTCACAGCTGGGACGGCCCTACAATGAGCAGTTCTTC
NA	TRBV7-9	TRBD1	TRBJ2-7	CASSLAQGAIYEQYF	TGTGCCAGCAGCTTAGCACAGGGGGCTATCTACGAGCAGTACTTC
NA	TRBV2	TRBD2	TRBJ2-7	CASTLAGGYEQYF	TGTGCCAGCACACTAGCGGGAGGGTACGAGCAGTACTTC
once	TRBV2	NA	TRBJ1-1	CASSESGDMNTEAFF	TGTGCCAGCAGTGAATCTGGTGACATGAACACTGAAGCTTTCTTT
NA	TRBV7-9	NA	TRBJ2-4	CASSPPDGSKNIQYF	TGTGCCAGCAGCCCGCCAGACGGAAGCAAAAACATTCAGTACTTC
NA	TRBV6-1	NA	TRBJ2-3	CASTRADTDTQYF	TGTGCCAGCACAAGAGCGGACACAGATACGCAGTATTTT
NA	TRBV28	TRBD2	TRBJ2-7	CASSSRGPSRLAGVTYEQYF	TGTGCCAGCAGCTCGAGAGGACCCTCCCGACTAGCGGGAGTAACCTACGAGCAGTACTTC
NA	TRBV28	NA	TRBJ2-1	CASSQDNYNEQFF	TGTGCCAGCAGTCAAGACAACTACAATGAGCAGTTCTTC
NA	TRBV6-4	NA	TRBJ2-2	CASSDSRFGAGTGELFF	NA
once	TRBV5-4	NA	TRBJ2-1	CASSFTQGSGNEQFF	TGTGCCAGCAGCTTTACCCAGGGGTCGGGCAATGAGCAGTTCTTC
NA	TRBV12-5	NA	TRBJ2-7	CASGLGGSYEQYF	TGTGCTAGTGGTTTGGGGGGCTCCTACGAGCAGTACTTC
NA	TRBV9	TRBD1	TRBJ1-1	CASSLLAGQGALNTEAFF	TGTGCCAGCAGCCTACTTGCGGGACAGGGGGCCTTGAACACTGAAGCTTTCTTT
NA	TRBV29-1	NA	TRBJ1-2	CSVEWSDQGLRIYGYTF	TGCAGCGTTGAGTGGTCGGACCAAGGGCTGCGTATCTATGGCTACACCTTC
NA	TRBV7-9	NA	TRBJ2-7	CASSLGSWTHASLHEQYF	TGTGCCAGCAGCTTAGGAAGCTGGACTCACGCTTCCCTACACGAGCAGTACTTC
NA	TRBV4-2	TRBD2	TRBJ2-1	CASSQSQRLAGPNEQFF	TGTGCCAGCAGCCAATCGCAAAGACTAGCGGGACCCAATGAGCAGTTCTTC
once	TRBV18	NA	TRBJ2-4	CASSPTGLAKNIQYF	TGTGCCAGCTCACCAACAGGGCTGGCCAAAAACATTCAGTACTTC
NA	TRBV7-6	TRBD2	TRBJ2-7	CASSYGGGNLANYEQYF	TGTGCCAGCAGCTACGGGGGGGGCAATCTAGCGAACTACGAGCAGTACTTC
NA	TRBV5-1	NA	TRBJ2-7	CASSLVWGSASEQYF	TGCGCCAGCAGCTTGGTCTGGGGGTCCGCTTCCGAGCAGTACTTC
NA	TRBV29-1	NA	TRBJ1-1	CSVLFGTEAFF	TGCAGCGTTCTATTCGGCACTGAAGCTTTCTTT
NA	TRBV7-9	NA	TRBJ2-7	CASSFSGSGFYEQYF	TGTGCCAGCAGCTTTAGTGGGAGCGGCTTTTACGAGCAGTACTTC
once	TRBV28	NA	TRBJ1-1	CAHHRVATEAFF	TGTGCCCACCACAGGGTAGCCACTGAAGCTTTCTTT
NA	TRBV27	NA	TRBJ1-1	CASSSPGMAEAFF	TGTGCCAGCAGTTCACCAGGGATGGCTGAAGCTTTCTTT
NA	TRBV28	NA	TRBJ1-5	CASSFIRAPNQPQHF	TGTGCCAGCAGTTTCATCAGGGCACCAAATCAGCCCCAGCATTTT
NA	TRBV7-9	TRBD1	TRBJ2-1	CASSPADRGLPQGFF	TGTGCCAGCAGCCCTGCTGACAGGGGGCTCCCTCAGGGGTTCTTC
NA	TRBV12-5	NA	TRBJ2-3	CASGLVGGGTDTQYF	TGTGCTAGTGGTTTGGTGGGGGGCGGCACAGATACGCAGTATTTT
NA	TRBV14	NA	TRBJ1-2	CASSQDLGSGYTF	TGTGCCAGCAGCCAAGATTTGGGGAGTGGCTACACCTTC
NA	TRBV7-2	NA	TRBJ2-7	CASSLGFYEQYF	TGTGCCAGCAGCTTAGGGTTCTACGAGCAGTACTTC
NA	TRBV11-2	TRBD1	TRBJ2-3	CASSLNPDRTFTDTQYF	TGTGCCAGCAGCTTAAATCCGGACAGGACCTTCACAGATACGCAGTATTTT
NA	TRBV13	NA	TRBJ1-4	CASSLGRFNEKLFF	TGTGCCAGCAGCTTAGGGCGGTTTAATGAAAAACTGTTTTTT
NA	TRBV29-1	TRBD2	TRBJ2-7	CSGTSDVSYEQYF	TGCAGTGGGACTAGCGACGTCTCCTACGAGCAGTACTTC
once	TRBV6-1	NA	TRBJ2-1	CASRQYGTQENEQFF	TGTGCCAGCAGGCAATACGGGACCCAGGAGAATGAGCAGTTCTTC
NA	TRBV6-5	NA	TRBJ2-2	CASMVSRTGELFF	TGTGCCAGCATGGTTAGCAGGACCGGGGAGCTGTTTTTT
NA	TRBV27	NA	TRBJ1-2	CASSFGGNYGYTF	TGTGCCAGCAGTTTTGGAGGGAACTATGGCTACACCTTC
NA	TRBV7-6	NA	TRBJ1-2	CASSPRGSGGYTF	TGTGCCAGCAGTCCCCGGGGGTCTGGTGGCTACACCTTC
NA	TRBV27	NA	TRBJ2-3	CASSLTVISTDTQYF	TGTGCCAGCAGTTTAACCGTAATTAGCACAGATACGCAGTATTTT
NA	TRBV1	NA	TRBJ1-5	CTSTQFPTGGQPQHF	TGCACCAGCACCCAGTTCCCGACAGGGGGTCAGCCCCAGCATTTT
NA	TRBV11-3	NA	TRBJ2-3	CASSEGGSLPSTDTQYF	TGTGCCAGCAGCGAGGGGGGCAGTTTACCTAGCACAGATACGCAGTATTTT
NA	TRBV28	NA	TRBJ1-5	CASGGPRTATQHF	TGTGCCAGCGGGGGCCCTCGGACAGCGACCCAGCATTTT
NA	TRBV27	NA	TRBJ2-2	CASSLAQGTGELFF	TGTGCCAGCAGTTTAGCCCAGGGAACCGGGGAGCTGTTTTTT
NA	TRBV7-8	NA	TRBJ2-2	CASSERAPNTGELFF	TGTGCCAGCAGCGAGCGGGCGCCGAACACCGGGGAGCTGTTTTTT
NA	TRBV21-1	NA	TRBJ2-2	CASSKGQGATHTGELFF	TGTGCCAGCAGCAAGGGACAGGGGGCGACCCACACCGGGGAGCTGTTTTTT
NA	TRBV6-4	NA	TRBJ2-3	CASSDSGGADTQYF	TGTGCCAGCAGTGACTCGGGGGGCGCAGATACGCAGTATTTT
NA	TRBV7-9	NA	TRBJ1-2	CASSFQRDGGIYGYTF	TGTGCCAGCAGCTTTCAAAGGGACGGTGGGATCTATGGCTACACCTTC
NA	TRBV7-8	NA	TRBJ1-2	CASSDQPGPPRDGYTF	TGTGCCAGCAGCGACCAACCGGGCCCCCCGAGGGATGGCTACACCTTC